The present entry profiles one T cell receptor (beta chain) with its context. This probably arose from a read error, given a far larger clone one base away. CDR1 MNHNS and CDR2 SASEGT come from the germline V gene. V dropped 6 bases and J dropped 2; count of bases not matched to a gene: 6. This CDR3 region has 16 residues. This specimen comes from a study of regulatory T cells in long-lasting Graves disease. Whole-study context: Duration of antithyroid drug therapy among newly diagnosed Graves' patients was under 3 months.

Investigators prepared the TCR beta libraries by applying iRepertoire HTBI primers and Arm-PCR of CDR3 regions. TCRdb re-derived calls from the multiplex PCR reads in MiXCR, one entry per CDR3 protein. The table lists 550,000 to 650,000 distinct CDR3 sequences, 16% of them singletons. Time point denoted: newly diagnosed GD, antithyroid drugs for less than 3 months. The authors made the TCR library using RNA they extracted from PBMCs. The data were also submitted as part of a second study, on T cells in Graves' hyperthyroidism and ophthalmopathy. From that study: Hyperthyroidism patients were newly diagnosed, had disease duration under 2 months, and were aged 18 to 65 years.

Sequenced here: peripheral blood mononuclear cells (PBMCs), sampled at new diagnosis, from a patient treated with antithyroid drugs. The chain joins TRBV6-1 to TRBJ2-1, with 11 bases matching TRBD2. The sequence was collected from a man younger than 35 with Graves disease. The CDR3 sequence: CASRPGTSGPYNEQFF. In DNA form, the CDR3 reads TGTGCCAGCAGGCCGGGGACTAGCGGACCCTACAATGAGCAGTTCTTC.